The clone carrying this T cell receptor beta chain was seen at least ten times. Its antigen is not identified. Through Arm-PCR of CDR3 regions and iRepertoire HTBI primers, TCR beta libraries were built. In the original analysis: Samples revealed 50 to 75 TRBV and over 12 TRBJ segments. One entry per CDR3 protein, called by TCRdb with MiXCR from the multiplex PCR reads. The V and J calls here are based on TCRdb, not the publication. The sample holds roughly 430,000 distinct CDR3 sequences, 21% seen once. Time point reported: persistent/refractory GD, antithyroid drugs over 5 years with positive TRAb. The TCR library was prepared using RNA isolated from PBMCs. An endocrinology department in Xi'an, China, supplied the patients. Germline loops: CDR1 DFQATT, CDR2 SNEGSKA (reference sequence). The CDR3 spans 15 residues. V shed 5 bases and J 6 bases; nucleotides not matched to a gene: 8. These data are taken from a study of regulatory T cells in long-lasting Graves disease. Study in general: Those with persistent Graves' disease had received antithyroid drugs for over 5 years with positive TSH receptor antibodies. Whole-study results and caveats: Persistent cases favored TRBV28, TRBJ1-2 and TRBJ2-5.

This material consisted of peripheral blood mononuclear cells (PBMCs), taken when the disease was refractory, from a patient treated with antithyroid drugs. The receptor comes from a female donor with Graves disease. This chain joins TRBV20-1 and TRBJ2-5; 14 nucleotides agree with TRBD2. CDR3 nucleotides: TGCAGTGCTTCCCCCGGGACTAGCGGGAGACAGACCCAGTACTTC. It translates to CSASPGTSGRQTQYF.